The rows below give T cell receptor beta chains drawn from one sample of a study of blood T cells in healthy people across ages. MiXCR, applied by TCRdb to the 5' RACE reads, yields one record per CDR3 protein. The sample contains roughly 700,000 distinct CDR3 sequences, approximately 49% of which appear only once. The sequenced sample consisted of blood. The receptors shown here come from a woman aged 60-75 years in good health. The CDR3 runs from the conserved cysteine through the conserved F or W. The D gene is left open where the match is weak. The listing skips clone size in some rows; elsewhere it reads once, few, many or a size class.

V	size	D	J	DNA	CDR3
TRBV7-9	NA	NA	TRBJ2-7	TGTGCCAGCAGGGCAGCCTCCAATGAGCAGTACTTC	CASRAASNEQYF
TRBV15	NA	NA	TRBJ1-6	TGTGCCACCAGCAGAGACGTTTCACCCCTCCACTTT	CATSRDVSPLHF
TRBV4-1	few	TRBD2	TRBJ2-4	TGCGCCAGCAGCCAAGACGCAGGGCGGGAGCAGTACTTC	CASSQDAGREQYF
TRBV4-3	few	TRBD1	TRBJ2-7	TGCGCCAGCAGCCACACCGGGACAGGGCCCTACGAGCAGTACTTC	CASSHTGTGPYEQYF
TRBV27	few	NA	TRBJ2-7	TGTGCCAGCAGTTTACACTCGTACTACGAGCAGTACTTC	CASSLHSYYEQYF
TRBV5-1	NA	TRBD1	TRBJ2-7	TGCGCCAGCAGTACTAGGACAGGCTGGGTTGAGCAGTACTTC	CASSTRTGWVEQYF
TRBV7-2	few	NA	TRBJ2-7	TGTGCCAGCAGCTTCAAGACATTGGAAGGCTACGAGCAGTACTTC	CASSFKTLEGYEQYF
TRBV20-1	NA	NA	TRBJ2-1	TGCAGTGCTCAAGGGGGTGGGGCTAATAGCAATGAGCAGTTCTTC	CSAQGGGANSNEQFF
TRBV20-1	NA	NA	TRBJ2-1	TGCAGTGCTAGAGCGACACCGTACAATGAGCAGTTCTTC	CSARATPYNEQFF
TRBV28	NA	NA	TRBJ2-7	TGTGCCAGCAGTCTTAAACCCCGAACCAGGGACGGCTCCTACGAGCAGTACTTC	CASSLKPRTRDGSYEQYF
TRBV20-1	few	TRBD2	TRBJ2-5	TGCAGTGCTCACTCGGGGACTAGCGGGGTATACCAAGAGACCCAGTACTTC	CSAHSGTSGVYQETQYF
TRBV6-5	NA	TRBD1	TRBJ2-1	TGTGCCAGCAGTTACAGTGGGACAGGCGATCGCCGTAAGTTCTTC	CASSYSGTGDRRKFF
TRBV20-1	NA	TRBD2	TRBJ2-3	TGCAGTTCTCCCATGCGAGTTAGCGGGAGAGAGGGGACAGATACGCAGTATTTT	CSSPMRVSGREGTDTQYF
TRBV7-8	NA	NA	TRBJ1-2	TGTGCCAGCAGCGCCGGGGCCAGGGATGGCTACACCTTC	CASSAGARDGYTF
TRBV7-9	NA	NA	TRBJ2-3	TGTGCCAGCAGGGGTTCCCGGTCGACAGATACGCAGTATTTT	CASRGSRSTDTQYF
TRBV6-2/TRBV6-3	few	TRBD2	TRBJ2-5	TGTGCCACGGGACTAGTCGAGACCCAGTACTTC	CATGLVETQYF
TRBV7-2	NA	TRBD2	TRBJ2-1	TGTGCCAGCAGAGCGGGAGGGCCCTCCTACAATGAGCAGTTCTTC	CASRAGGPSYNEQFF
TRBV16	NA	TRBD1	TRBJ2-1	TGTGCCAGCAGTGACAGGGGGACGGACCTGGGTGAGCAGTTCTTC	CASSDRGTDLGEQFF
TRBV5-1	NA	TRBD2	TRBJ2-4	TGCGCCAGCAACCCGGGGGGAGCCAAAAACATTCAGTACTTC	CASNPGGAKNIQYF
TRBV2	NA	NA	TRBJ2-7	TGTGCCAGCATAAGGGACAAAATATACGAGCAGTACTTC	CASIRDKIYEQYF
TRBV18	NA	NA	TRBJ2-1	TGTGCCAGCTCATCGACCGGGGGCGGGAGCTCCTACAATGAGCAGTTCTTC	CASSSTGGGSSYNEQFF
TRBV9	NA	TRBD1	TRBJ1-6	TGTGCCAGCAGCTCCGGGACAGGGAAGTCCTCACCCCTCCACTTT	CASSSGTGKSSPLHF
TRBV10-3	NA	NA	TRBJ2-6	TGTGCCATCAGTGAGCGCGGCTCTGGGGCCAACGTCCTGACTTTC	CAISERGSGANVLTF
TRBV20-1	NA	TRBD2	TRBJ2-7	TGCAGTGTTCCGGCACTAGCGGGAGAGGGGACCTACGAGCAGTACTTC	CSVPALAGEGTYEQYF
TRBV27	NA	TRBD2	TRBJ2-1	TGTGCCAGCAGTTTTTCGCTAGCGGGTGTTATCTACGATGAGCAGTTCTTC	CASSFSLAGVIYDEQFF
TRBV20-1	NA	TRBD2	TRBJ2-1	TGCAGTGCTAGTGAAGCCGGGACTAGTGAGATTGAGCAGTTCTTC	CSASEAGTSEIEQFF
TRBV6-6	NA	TRBD1	TRBJ2-6	TGTGCCAGCAGACCGGGACAGGCTAGCTCTGGGGCCAACGTCCTGACTTTC	CASRPGQASSGANVLTF
TRBV5-6	NA	NA	TRBJ2-5	TGTGCCAGCAGATTAAGACAGGACCCTGAAAAAGAGACCCAGTACTTC	CASRLRQDPEKETQYF
TRBV28	NA	TRBD2	TRBJ2-1	TGTGCCAGCAGTTGGACAGGGACGGAAGCGGGAGGGCCTCTAGGACACAATGAGCAGTTCTTC	CASSWTGTEAGGPLGHNEQFF
TRBV5-1	NA	TRBD1	TRBJ1-4	TGCGCCAGCAGCCCCCTTCAGGGGGCCGGTGAAAAACTGTTTTTT	CASSPLQGAGEKLFF
TRBV4-3	few	TRBD2	TRBJ2-3	TGCGCCAGCAGCCAAGGTACCAAGGGACTAGCGGGCTCAGATACGCAGTATTTT	CASSQGTKGLAGSDTQYF
TRBV6-2/TRBV6-3	NA	TRBD2	TRBJ2-2	TGTGCCAGCAGCCCTCGTACTAGCGCCGGCACCGGGGAGCTGTTTTTT	CASSPRTSAGTGELFF
TRBV15	once	TRBD2	TRBJ2-1	TGTGCCACCCGGGGGAAGGGACTAGGGGTCAATGAGCAGTTCTTC	CATRGKGLGVNEQFF
TRBV2	NA	TRBD2	TRBJ2-7	TGTGCCAGCAGGGCAAGACTAGCGGAGCCCTACGAGCAGTACTTC	CASRARLAEPYEQYF
TRBV20-1	NA	NA	TRBJ1-1	TGCAGTGCTAGCCGAGGCGGGAACACTGAAGCTTTCTTT	CSASRGGNTEAFF
TRBV20-1	NA	TRBD1	TRBJ2-3	TGCAGTGTTAACGCCCTGGGCCAGGGGGCGGGTAGCACAGATACGCAGTATTTT	CSVNALGQGAGSTDTQYF
TRBV10-3	many	NA	TRBJ2-6	TGTGCCATCAGTGACGGTGGGCACTCTGGGGCCAACGTCCTGACTTTC	CAISDGGHSGANVLTF
TRBV24-1	few	NA	TRBJ2-7	TGTGCCGCCTCAGAGAGGAGCTCCTACAATGAGCAGTACTTC	CAASERSSYNEQYF
TRBV7-3	NA	NA	TRBJ2-7	TGTGCCAGCAGCTTAACTCCGGTTTCCGAGCAGTACTTC	CASSLTPVSEQYF
TRBV28	many	TRBD2	TRBJ2-3	TGTGCCAGCAGTCACGGGACTAGCGGGAGAGTTACGCAGTATTTT	CASSHGTSGRVTQYF
TRBV11-2	NA	TRBD1	TRBJ2-5	TGTGCCAGCACCAAGGGGGCTTCCCAAGAGACCCAGTACTTC	CASTKGASQETQYF
TRBV5-4	few	TRBD2	TRBJ2-7	TGTGCCAGCAGCCCCCTAGCGGGAGGGACCTACGAGCAGTACTTC	CASSPLAGGTYEQYF
TRBV20-1	NA	TRBD2	TRBJ2-7	TGCAGTGCTAGTGACCCTTCGACTAGCGGCTATTACAATGAGCAGTACTTC	CSASDPSTSGYYNEQYF
TRBV5-6	NA	TRBD2	TRBJ2-7	TGTGCCAGCAGCCTCAGTCCGGGACTAGCCTCCGAGCAGTACTTC	CASSLSPGLASEQYF
TRBV20-1	NA	NA	TRBJ2-5	TGCAGTGCTAGGAGGGTGAGCCAAGAGACCCAGTACTTC	CSARRVSQETQYF
TRBV28	few	TRBD2	TRBJ2-7	TGTGCCAGCAGTTCCCACCCACTAGCGGGCCGCTCCTACGAGCAGTACTTC	CASSSHPLAGRSYEQYF
TRBV28	NA	TRBD1	TRBJ2-7	TGTGCCAGCAACCGGGACAGGGTTCGGAACGAGCAGTACTTC	CASNRDRVRNEQYF
TRBV7-2	NA	NA	TRBJ2-4	TGTGCCAGCAGCTTAGAATCTGTCCGGGAGCGTCAGTACTTC	CASSLESVRERQYF
TRBV9	NA	NA	TRBJ2-3	TGTGCCAGCAGCGTAGGTGGCGGGAAGACGCAGTATTTT	CASSVGGGKTQYF
TRBV6-1	many	NA	TRBJ2-1	TGTGCCAGCCGTGACTCGAACTCCTACAATGAGCAGTTCTTC	CASRDSNSYNEQFF